Listed here is a single TCR beta chain. Its antigen is not identified. This entry is derived from a study of TIL therapy for anti-PD-1-resistant metastatic lung cancer. Background on the study: Patients then received nivolumab; progressors got lymphodepletion, TIL and IL-2. By whole-exome sequencing, median non-synonymous tumor mutation burden was roughly 1.6 mutations per megabase. Regarding the study as a whole: After infusion, TIL clonotypes partly replaced peripheral T cells and declined over months.

Germline CDR1 SGHVS, CDR2 FNYEAQ. Trimming pared 4 bases from V and 0 bases from J, leaving 12 bases between. The CDR3 runs 15 residues. The immunoSEQ assay was v3. Sequenced by immunoSEQ multiplex PCR; TCRdb stores in-frame clones only, minus some. The sample holds about 32,000 clones, around three quarters seen once. Indicated time point: pre-treatment sample, taken before nivolumab and TIL therapy. Patients were adults with stage 4 NSCLC. The material sequenced was blood, taken at baseline. This clonotype originated in a woman aged 25-85 years with non-small cell lung cancer. The chain employs TRBV7-6 and TRBJ1-1, with D uncertain. The CDR3 here is CASSSPGGMNTEAFF. The DNA of the CDR3 is TGTGCCAGCAGCTCGCCCGGAGGGATGAACACTGAAGCTTTCTTT.